The entry below describes one T cell receptor (beta chain). 13 Jbeta primers and 60 Vbeta primers were used for the PCR. Profiled with immunoSEQ multiplex PCR; TCRdb holds only in-frame clones, not every one. This table holds tens of thousands of clones. The entry originates in a study of cytomegalovirus exposure and HLA in healthy donors. From germline, CDR1 is DFQATT and CDR2 SNEGSKA (reference sequence). There are 8 residues in the CDR3. The chain employs TRBV20-1 and TRBJ1-1; D uncertain. The origin of this receptor is a young man in good health and CMV-seropositive. Material: PBMCs. Written as DNA, the CDR3 is TGCAGCCCACAACAAGCTTTCTTT. Translated, it gives CSPQQAFF.